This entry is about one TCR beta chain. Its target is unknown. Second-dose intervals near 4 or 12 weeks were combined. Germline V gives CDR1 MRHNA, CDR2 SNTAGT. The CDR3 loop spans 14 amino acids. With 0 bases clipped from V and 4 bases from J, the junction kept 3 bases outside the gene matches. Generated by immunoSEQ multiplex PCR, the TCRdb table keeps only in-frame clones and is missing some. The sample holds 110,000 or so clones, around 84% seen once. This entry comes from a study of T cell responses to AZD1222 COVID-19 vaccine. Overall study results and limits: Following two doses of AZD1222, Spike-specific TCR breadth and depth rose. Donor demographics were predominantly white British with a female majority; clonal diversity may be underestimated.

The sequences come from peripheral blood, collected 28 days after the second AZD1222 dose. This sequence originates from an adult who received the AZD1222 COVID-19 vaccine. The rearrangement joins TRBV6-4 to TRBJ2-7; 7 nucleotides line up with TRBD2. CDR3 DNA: TGTGCCAGCAGTGACTCCGGGGGGTGGTACGAGCAGTACTTC. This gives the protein CASSDSGGWYEQYF.